This T cell receptor beta chain appears in the sequencing data of a study of cytotoxic CD8 clonotypes in ibrutinib-treated CLL (dated by TCRdb to the early 2020s). Describing the broader study: In this cohort, more than 14 patients were treatment-naive and about ten were relapsed/refractory, while approximately 18 had unmutated IGHV. Partial responses were observed in roughly 24 patients and complete responses in 2; after a median follow-up of around 68 months, remission was maintained in 14 patients and progression was observed in approximately twelve. Response samples were taken after a median of 12 months on treatment, ranging from 6 to 36 months. On average, each sample yielded roughly 260,000 productive templates and 80,000 to 95,000 productive rearrangements. Of the approximately 91 people in the trial, about two dozen had longitudinal samples available. Cryopreserved peripheral blood mononuclear cells were collected at three points: before therapy, at response, and at either sustained remission or disease progression. All remission and progressive disease samples were collected while patients were still receiving ibrutinib. Points the paper makes about the study in general: At ibrutinib response clonality went up, during sustained remission it held steady, and at progression it dropped back toward baseline. Public clonotypes were found to be uncommon and were observed to contract or remain stable during treatment; the increase in clonality was shown to reflect expansion of private clonotypes at ibrutinib response. Baseline clonality exceeded that of age-matched healthy donors and correlated strongly with circulating CD8+ T-cell counts. Sampling times were not matched between sustained-remission and progressing patients, and lymph node repertoires were not studied.

The CDR1 and CDR2 encoded by the germline V gene (reference sequence) are SGHNT and YYREEE. Spanning cysteine to phenylalanine, the CDR3 consists of 16 amino acids. Only the CDR3 portion is preserved as DNA: 48 bases, with reading frame beginning at the first base. Between the V and J ends, shortened by 0 bases and 0 bases respectively, the junction contains 9 bases. A MiSeq instrument was used for deep resolution sequencing, which targeted depths ranging from 1 in 1 million up to 1 in 200,000 T cells, with coverage averaging 10x for each clonotype. The immunoSEQ hsTCRB Kit was used to generate TCR beta libraries. The original pipeline was this. The data were analyzed with ImmunoSEQ Analyzer and ImmunoSEQ Data Assistant, and V, D and J gene assignments followed IMGT definitions. Clonality, with values ranging from 0 to 1, was calculated as one minus the normalized Shannon entropy of productive rearrangement frequencies. Only overrepresented clonotypes making up at least 0.05% of each patient's repertoire were included in the public clonotype analysis. Thirteen repertoires from age-matched healthy donors, obtained from immuneACCESS, served as clonality controls. TCRdb's version of the immuneACCESS table is confined to in-frame rearrangements and falls short of the full clone set. An unresolved V gene accounts for under half of the shortfall where checked; the remainder is of unknown origin. V and J calls and clone size come straight from that table; D and trimming were deduced from the DNA. The sample profile shows some 70,000 clones; about two thirds of them were found once. The ten largest make up under 6% of the sample.

Explained via the paper, the time point label denotes: about a year on ibrutinib. For TCR beta library preparation, about 2 micrograms of genomic DNA were isolated from cryopreserved PBMCs. Longitudinal blood samples from CLL patients receiving ibrutinib monotherapy were subjected to high-throughput TCR beta sequencing. The patients took part in an open-label, single-center phase 2 trial of ibrutinib monotherapy. About this clone: The specificity of this receptor is unknown. The input lacks base qualities; no much larger clone sits a single base away.

The source is a human donor with chronic lymphocytic leukemia. Sequences were derived from PBMCs, sampled after 12 months of ibrutinib treatment. This chain is built from TRBV5-4 and TRBJ2-2, with the D gene possibly TRBD1 or TRBD2, each one fitting 5 bases. Here is the DNA: TGTGCCAGCAGCTTGGTGGGGGACGCGAACACCGGGGAGCTGTTTTTT. It translates to CASSLVGDANTGELFF.